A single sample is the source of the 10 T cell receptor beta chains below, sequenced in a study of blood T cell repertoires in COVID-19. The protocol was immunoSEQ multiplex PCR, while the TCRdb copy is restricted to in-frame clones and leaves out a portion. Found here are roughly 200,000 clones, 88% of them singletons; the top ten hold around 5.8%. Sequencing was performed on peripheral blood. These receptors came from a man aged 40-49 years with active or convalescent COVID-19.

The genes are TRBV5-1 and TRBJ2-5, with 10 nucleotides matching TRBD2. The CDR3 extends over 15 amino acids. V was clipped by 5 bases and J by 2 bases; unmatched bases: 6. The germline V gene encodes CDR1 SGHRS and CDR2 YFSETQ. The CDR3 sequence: CASRGLAGVQETQYF. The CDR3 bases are TGCGCCAGCAGGGGTCTAGCGGGAGTTCAAGAGACCCAGTACTTC.

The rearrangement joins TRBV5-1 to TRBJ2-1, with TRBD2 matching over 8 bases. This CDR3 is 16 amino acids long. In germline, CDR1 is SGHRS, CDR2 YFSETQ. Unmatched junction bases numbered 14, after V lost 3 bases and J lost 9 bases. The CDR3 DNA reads TGCGCCAGCAGCTCCGGGCCAGGGGTTCGGGGGGGTGAGCAGTTCTTC. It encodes CASSSGPGVRGGEQFF.

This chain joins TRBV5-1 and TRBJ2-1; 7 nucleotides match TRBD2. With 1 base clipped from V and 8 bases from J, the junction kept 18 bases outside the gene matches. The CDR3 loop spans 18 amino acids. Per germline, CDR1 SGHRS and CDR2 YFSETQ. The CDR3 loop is CASSLQLATSFHRDEQFF. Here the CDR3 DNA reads TGCGCCAGCAGCTTGCAACTAGCGACTTCGTTCCATCGGGATGAGCAGTTCTTC.

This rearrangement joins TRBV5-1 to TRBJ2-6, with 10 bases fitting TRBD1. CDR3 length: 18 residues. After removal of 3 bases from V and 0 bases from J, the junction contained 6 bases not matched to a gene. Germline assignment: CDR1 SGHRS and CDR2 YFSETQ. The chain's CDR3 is CASSSGTGDYSGANVLTF. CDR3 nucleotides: TGCGCCAGCAGCTCCGGGACAGGGGATTACTCTGGGGCCAACGTCCTGACTTTC.

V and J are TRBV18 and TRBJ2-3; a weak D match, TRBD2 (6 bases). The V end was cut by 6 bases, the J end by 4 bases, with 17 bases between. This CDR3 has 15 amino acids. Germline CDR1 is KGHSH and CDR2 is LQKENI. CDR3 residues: CASSPTGEEADTQYF. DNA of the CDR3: TGTGCCAGCTCCCCCACGGGGGAGGAGGCAGATACGCAGTATTTT.

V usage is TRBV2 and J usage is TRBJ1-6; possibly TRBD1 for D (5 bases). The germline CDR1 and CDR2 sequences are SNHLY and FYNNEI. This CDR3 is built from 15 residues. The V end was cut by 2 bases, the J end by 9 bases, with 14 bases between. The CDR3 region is CASSEPGRVGSPLHF. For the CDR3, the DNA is TGTGCCAGCAGTGAACCCGGCAGGGTTGGTTCACCCCTCCACTTT.

The CDR3 DNA reads TGTGCCAGCAGTTACGACGGCTCTAGCTCCTACGAGCAGTACTTC. Protein product: CASSYDGSSSYEQYF. The chain recombines TRBV6-5 with TRBJ2-7; D remains unclear. The CDR3 is made up of 15 amino acids. Germline V gives CDR1 MNHEY, CDR2 SVGAGI. Trimming removed 2 bases at V and 0 bases at J, with 11 bases between.

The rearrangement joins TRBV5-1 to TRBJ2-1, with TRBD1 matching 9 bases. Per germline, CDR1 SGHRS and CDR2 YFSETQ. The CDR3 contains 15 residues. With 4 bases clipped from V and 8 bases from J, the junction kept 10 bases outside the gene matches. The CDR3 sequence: CASSRTGTGSDEQFF. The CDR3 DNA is TGCGCCAGCAGCCGAACCGGGACAGGGAGCGATGAGCAGTTCTTC.

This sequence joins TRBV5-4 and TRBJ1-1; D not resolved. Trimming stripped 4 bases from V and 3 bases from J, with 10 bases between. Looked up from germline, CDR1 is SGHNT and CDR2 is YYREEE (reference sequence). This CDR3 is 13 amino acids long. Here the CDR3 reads CASSVARDTEAFF. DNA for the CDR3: TGTGCCAGCAGCGTAGCCCGGGACACTGAAGCTTTCTTT.

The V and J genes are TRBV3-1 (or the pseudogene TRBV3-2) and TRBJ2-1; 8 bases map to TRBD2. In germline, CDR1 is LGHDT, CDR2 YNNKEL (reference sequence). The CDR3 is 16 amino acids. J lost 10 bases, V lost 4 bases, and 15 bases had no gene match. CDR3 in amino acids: CASSPRGAAGAHEQFF. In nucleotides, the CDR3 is TGTGCCAGCAGCCCCCGGGGTGCAGCGGGAGCTCACGAGCAGTTCTTC.